Listed here are 2 T cell receptor beta chains from one sample, sequenced in a study of response to subunit inactivated influenza vaccine. Each CDR3 protein gets one entry after TCRdb re-called the RT-PCR reads with MiXCR. Found here are more than 500,000 distinct CDR3 sequences, approximately 10% of them singletons; the top ten hold about 10%. These data also featured in a second study, about T cells expressing NK-cell markers. According to that study: With UMIs, 5'RACE template switching was used to make TCR beta cDNA.

Sample: PBMCs from blood, taken on the day of vaccination. The source of these receptors is a man over 45 who received an inactivated influenza vaccine.

V usage is TRBV20-1 and J usage is TRBJ2-3; 8 bases are a match to TRBD1. Germline loops: CDR1 DFQATT, CDR2 SNEGSKA (reference sequence). Trimming at V came to 0 bases and at J to 5 bases, leaving 16 bases not matched to a gene. The CDR3 has 18 amino acids. CDR3 sequence: CSARDVVGQGAAIDTQYF. The CDR3 region has the DNA TGCAGTGCTAGAGATGTAGTAGGCCAGGGGGCGGCTATAGATACGCAGTATTTT.

This clonotype was observed at least ten times. The chain carries TRBV28 and TRBJ2-1, with a weak D call TRBD2 (6 bases). V lost 6 bases and J lost 6, with 18 bases in between. The CDR3 totals 15 residues. Germline V gives CDR1 MDHEN, CDR2 SYDVKM. CDR3 bases: TGTGCCAGCAGCCAGACTAGACCATCCCTCAATGAGCAGTTCTTC. Encoded protein: CASSQTRPSLNEQFF.